Sequencing of this TCR beta chain was carried out in a study of blood T cell repertoires in COVID-19. About the research overall: Donors in the United States, Italy and Spain gave samples during acute or convalescent COVID-19. Nucleic acid was either cDNA or gDNA, and it came from T cells, B-cell-depleted T cells, or PBMCs.

Germline V gives CDR1 SGHNT, CDR2 YYREEE (reference sequence). V lost 2 bases and J 5 bases, leaving 14 bases between the germline ends. The length of the CDR3 is 15 residues. Sequencing was performed with immunoSEQ multiplex PCR; in TCRdb, only in-frame clones are kept and a portion is missing. The sample carries around 140,000 clones, about 87% recorded once. The V call is TRBV5-4, the J call TRBJ2-1; D is possibly TRBD2 (7 bases). This receptor was taken from a man in his fifties or sixties who had recovered from COVID-19. Sequenced material: peripheral blood. CDR3 sequence (DNA): TGTGCCAGCAGCTTCACGGGGGGCGACAACAATGAGCAGTTCTTC. Residues: CASSFTGGDNNEQFF.